This TCR beta chain derives from a study of T cell repertoires in cytomegalovirus infection. TCRdb recomputed calls from the reads with MiXCR, one row per CDR3 protein. The sample holds a few hundred thousand distinct CDR3 sequences; roughly a sixth are singletons and the top ten take more than 10%. Broader study findings: Public TCR beta family frequency separated CMV-and-HLA carriers, including in an independent cohort.

Trimming cost V 5 bases and J 3 bases; bases outside gene matches: 3. Germline values: CDR1 LNHDA, CDR2 SQIVND (reference sequence). The CDR3 runs 14 residues. Worth noting for this clonotype: Antigen specificity is unknown.

This chain uses TRBV19 with TRBJ1-5, with 8 nucleotides matching TRBD1. This receptor was obtained from a human donor in good health (CMV status not recorded). Some clones in this sample may be carry-over from other donors' samples. Sample: PBMCs. CDR3 region: CASSWTGYNQPQHF. The CDR3 bases are TGTGCCAGTAGTTGGACAGGGTACAATCAGCCCCAGCATTTT.